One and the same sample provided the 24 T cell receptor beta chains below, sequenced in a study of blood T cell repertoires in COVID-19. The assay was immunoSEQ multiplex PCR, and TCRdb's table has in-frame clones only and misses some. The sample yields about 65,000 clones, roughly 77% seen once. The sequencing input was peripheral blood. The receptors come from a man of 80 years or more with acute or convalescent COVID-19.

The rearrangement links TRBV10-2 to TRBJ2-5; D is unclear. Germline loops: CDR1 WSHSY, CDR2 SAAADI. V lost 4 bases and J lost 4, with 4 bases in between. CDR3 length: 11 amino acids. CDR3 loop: CASSALETQYF. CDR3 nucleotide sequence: TGCGCCAGCAGTGCCCTAGAGACCCAGTACTTC.

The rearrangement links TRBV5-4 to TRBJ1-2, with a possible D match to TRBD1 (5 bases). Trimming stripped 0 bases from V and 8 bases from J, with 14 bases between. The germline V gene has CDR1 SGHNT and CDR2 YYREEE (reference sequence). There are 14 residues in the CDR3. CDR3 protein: CASSLAQGGRGYTF. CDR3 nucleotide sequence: TGTGCCAGCAGCTTGGCGCAGGGCGGAAGGGGCTACACCTTC.

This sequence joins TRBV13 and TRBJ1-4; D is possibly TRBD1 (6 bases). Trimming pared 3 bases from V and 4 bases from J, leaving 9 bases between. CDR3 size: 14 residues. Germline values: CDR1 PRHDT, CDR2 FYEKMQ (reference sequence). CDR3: CASSFGTLNEKLFF. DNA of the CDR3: TGTGCCAGCAGCTTCGGGACACTTAATGAAAAACTGTTTTTT.

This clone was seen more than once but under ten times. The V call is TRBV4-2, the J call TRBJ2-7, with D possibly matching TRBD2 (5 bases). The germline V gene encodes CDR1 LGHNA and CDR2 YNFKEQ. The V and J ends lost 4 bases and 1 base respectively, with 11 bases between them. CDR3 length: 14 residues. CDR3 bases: TGTGCCAGCAGCCGCGAGGGCAGATCCTACGAGCAGTACTTC. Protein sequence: CASSREGRSYEQYF.

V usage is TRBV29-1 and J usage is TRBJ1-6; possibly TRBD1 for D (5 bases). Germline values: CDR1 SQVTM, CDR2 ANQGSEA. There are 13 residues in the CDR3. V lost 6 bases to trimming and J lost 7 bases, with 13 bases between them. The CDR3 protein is CSVGDYSNSPLHF. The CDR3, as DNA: TGCAGCGTAGGGGACTACTCGAATTCACCCCTCCACTTT.

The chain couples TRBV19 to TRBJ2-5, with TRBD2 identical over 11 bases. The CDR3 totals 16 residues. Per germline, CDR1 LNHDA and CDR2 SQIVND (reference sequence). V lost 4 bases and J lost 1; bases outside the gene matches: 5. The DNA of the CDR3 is TGTGCCAGTAGTACCGGGACTAGCGGTTTCCAAGAGACCCAGTACTTC. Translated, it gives CASSTGTSGFQETQYF.

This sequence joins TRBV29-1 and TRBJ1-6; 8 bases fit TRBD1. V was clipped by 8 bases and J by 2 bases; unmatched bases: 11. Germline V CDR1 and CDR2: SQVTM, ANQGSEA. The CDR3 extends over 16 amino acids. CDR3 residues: CSSRGGQDPYNSPLHF. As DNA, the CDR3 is TGCAGCTCCCGAGGGGGACAGGATCCCTATAATTCACCCCTCCACTTT.

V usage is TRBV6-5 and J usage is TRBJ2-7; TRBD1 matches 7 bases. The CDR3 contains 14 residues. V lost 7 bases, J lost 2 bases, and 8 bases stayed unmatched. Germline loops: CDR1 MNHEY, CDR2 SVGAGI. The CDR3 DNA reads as TGTGCCAGCACCAGAAGGGACAGCGCCTACGAGCAGTACTTC. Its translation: CASTRRDSAYEQYF.

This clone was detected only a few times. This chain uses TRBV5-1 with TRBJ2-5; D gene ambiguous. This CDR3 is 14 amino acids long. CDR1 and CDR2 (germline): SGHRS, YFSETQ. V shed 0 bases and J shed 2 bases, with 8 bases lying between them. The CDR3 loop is CASSLVADQETQYF. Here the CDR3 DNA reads TGCGCCAGCAGCTTGGTCGCGGATCAAGAGACCCAGTACTTC.

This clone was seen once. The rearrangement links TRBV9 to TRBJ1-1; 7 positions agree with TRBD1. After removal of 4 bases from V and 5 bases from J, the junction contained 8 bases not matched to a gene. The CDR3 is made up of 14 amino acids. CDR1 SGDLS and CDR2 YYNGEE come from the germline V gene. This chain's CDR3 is CASSNEPGGTEAFF. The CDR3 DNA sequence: TGTGCCAGCAGCAATGAACCAGGGGGGACTGAAGCTTTCTTT. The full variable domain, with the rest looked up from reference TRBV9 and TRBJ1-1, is DSGVTQTPKHLITATGQRVTLRCSPRSGDLSVYWYQQSLDQGLQFLIQYYNGEERAKGNILERFSAQQFPDLHSELNLSSLELGDSALYFCASSNEPGGTEAFFGQGTRLTVV.

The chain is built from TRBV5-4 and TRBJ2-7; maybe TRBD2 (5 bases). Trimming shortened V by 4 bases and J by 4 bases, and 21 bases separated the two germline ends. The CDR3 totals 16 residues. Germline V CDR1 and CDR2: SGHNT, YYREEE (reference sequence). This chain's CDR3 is CASSERPGMAVYEQYF. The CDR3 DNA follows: TGTGCCAGCAGCGAGCGACCCGGGATGGCAGTGTACGAGCAGTACTTC.

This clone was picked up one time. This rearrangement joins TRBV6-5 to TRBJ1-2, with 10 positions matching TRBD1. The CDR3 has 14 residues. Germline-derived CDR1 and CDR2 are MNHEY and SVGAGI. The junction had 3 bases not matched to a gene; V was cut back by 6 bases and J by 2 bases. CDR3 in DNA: TGTGCCAGCAGGTCGACAGGGGGCAACTATGGCTACACCTTC. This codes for CASRSTGGNYGYTF.

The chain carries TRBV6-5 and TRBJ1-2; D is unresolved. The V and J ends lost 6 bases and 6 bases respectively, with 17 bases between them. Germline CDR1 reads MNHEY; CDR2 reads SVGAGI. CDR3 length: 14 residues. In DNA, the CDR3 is TGTGCCAGCAGCCGGGGTACGGTAGGGCATGGCTACACCTTC. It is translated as CASSRGTVGHGYTF.

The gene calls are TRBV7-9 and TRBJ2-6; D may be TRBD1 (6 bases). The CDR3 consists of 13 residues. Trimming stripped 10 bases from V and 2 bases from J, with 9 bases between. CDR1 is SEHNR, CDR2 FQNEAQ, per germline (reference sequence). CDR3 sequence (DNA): TGTGCCAACCAGGGGACTGGGGCCAACGTCCTGACTTTC. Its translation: CANQGTGANVLTF.

As DNA, the CDR3 is TGCGCCAGCAGCTTGGTCGGCAGGTCGCAGTACTTC. Translated: CASSLVGRSQYF. The rearrangement uses TRBV5-1 and TRBJ2-7; D unresolved. Between the trimmed V and J ends, which lost 0 bases and 9 bases, there was a span of 10 bases. The CDR3 is 12 amino acids. Germline V gene data show CDR1 as SGHRS and CDR2 as YFSETQ. The complete variable domain, with remaining parts taken from reference TRBV5-1 and TRBJ2-7, reads KAGVTQTPRYLIKTRGQQVTLSCSPISGHRSVSWYQQTPGQGLQFLFEYFSETQRNKGNFPGRFSGRQFSNSRSEMNVSTLELGDSALYLCASSLVGRSQYFGPGTRLTVT.

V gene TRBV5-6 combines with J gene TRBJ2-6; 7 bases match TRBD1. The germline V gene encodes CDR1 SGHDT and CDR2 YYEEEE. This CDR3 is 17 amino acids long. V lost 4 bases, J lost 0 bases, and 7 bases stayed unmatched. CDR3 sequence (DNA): TGTGCCAGCAGCACCGGACAGGTCCCCTCTGGGGCCAACGTCCTGACTTTC. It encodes CASSTGQVPSGANVLTF.

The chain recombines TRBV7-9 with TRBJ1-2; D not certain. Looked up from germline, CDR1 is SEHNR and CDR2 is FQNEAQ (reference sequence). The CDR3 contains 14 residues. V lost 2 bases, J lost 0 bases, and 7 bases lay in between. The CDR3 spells CASSLSPANYGYTF. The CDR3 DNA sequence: TGTGCCAGCAGCTTATCCCCAGCTAACTATGGCTACACCTTC.

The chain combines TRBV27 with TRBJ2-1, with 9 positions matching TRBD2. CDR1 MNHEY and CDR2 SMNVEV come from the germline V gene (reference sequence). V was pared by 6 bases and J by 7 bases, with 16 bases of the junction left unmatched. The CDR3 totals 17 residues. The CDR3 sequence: CASSSGGPSGDLNEQFF. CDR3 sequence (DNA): TGTGCCAGCAGCTCCGGTGGCCCTAGCGGGGATTTAAATGAGCAGTTCTTC.

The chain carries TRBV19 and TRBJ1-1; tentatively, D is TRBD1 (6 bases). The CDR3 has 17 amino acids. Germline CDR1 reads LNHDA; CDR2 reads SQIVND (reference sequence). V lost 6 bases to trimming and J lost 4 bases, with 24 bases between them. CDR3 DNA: TGTGCCAGTAGCCATAAAGTATCGTTGGGGGGGCCCACTGAAGCTTTCTTT. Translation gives CASSHKVSLGGPTEAFF.

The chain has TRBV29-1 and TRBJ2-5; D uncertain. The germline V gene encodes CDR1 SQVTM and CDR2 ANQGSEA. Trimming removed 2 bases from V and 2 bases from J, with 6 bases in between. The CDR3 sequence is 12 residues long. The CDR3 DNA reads TGCAGCGTTGAAAGGAGACAAGAGACCCAGTACTTC. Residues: CSVERRQETQYF.

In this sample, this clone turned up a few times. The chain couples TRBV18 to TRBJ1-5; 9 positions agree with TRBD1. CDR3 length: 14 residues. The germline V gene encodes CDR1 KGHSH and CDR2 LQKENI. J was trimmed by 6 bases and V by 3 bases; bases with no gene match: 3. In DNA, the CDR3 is TGTGCCAGCTCACCTGACAGGGGGACTCAGCCCCAGCATTTT. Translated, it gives CASSPDRGTQPQHF.

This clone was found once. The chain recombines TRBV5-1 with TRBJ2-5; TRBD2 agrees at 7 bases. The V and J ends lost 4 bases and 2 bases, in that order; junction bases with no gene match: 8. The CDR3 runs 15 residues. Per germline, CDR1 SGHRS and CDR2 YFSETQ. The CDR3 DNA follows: TGCGCCAGCAGCCGTACTCCGGGACTACAAGAGACCCAGTACTTC. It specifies CASSRTPGLQETQYF.

The CDR3 bases are TGCGCCAGCAGCTTGACTAGCGGCACAGATACGCAGTATTTT. This encodes CASSLTSGTDTQYF. The chain recombines TRBV5-1 with TRBJ2-3, with TRBD2 matching 7 bases. The CDR3 spans 14 residues. Germline loops: CDR1 SGHRS, CDR2 YFSETQ. The J segment lost 1 base and the V segment lost 1 base, leaving 0 bases of the junction unmatched.

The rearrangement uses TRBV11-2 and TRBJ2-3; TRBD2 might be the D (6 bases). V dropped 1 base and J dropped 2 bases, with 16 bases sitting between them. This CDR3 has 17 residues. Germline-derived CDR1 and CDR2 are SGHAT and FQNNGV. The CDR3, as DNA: TGTGCCAGCAGCTTAGCTACGGGACTCCCAAACACAGATACGCAGTATTTT. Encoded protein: CASSLATGLPNTDTQYF.